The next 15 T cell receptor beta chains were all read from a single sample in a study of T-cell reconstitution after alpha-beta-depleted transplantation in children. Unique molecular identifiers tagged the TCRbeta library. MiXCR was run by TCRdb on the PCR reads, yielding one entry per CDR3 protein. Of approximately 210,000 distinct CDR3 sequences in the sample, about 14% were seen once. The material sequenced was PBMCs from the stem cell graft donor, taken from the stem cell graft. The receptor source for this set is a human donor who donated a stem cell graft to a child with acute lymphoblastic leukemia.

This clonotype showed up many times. The DNA of the CDR3 is TGTGCCAGCAGCCTACTTACTTACAATGAGCAGTTCTTC. This sequence encodes CASSLLTYNEQFF. The V gene is TRBV11-3, the J gene TRBJ2-1; D is unresolved. The germline CDR1 and CDR2 sequences are SGHNT and YENEEA. Trimming removed 5 bases at V and 4 bases at J, with 9 bases between. The CDR3 is 13 amino acids.

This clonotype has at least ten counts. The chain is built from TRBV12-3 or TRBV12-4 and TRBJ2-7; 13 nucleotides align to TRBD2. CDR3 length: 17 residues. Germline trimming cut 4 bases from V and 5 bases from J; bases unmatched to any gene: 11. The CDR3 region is CASSSGTSGTRDNEQYF. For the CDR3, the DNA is TGTGCCAGCAGTTCCGGGACTAGCGGGACCAGAGACAACGAGCAGTACTTC.

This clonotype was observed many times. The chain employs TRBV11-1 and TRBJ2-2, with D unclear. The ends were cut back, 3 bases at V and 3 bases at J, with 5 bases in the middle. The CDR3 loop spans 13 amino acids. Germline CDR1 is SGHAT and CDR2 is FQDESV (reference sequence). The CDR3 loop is CASSFDDTGELFF. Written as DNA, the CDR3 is TGTGCCAGCAGCTTCGACGACACCGGGGAGCTGTTTTTT.

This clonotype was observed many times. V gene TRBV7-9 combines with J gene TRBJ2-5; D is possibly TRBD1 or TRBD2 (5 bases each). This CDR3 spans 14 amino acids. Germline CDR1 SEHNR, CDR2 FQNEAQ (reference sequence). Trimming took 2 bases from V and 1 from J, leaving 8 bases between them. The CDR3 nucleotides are TGTGCCAGCAGCTTATCCGGGACCCAAGAGACCCAGTACTTC. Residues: CASSLSGTQETQYF.

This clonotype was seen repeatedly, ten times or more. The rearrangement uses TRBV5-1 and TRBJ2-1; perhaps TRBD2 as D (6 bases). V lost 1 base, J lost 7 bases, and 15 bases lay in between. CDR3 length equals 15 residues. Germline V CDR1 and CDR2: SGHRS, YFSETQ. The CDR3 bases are TGCGCCAGCAGCTTGACCACGGGAGACAAAAATGAGCAGTTCTTC. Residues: CASSLTTGDKNEQFF.

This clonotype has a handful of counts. In DNA, the CDR3 is TGTGCCAGCAGCCCACTCGCGGGGAGCGGGAGAGACGGGGAGCTGTTTTTT. Amino acid sequence: CASSPLAGSGRDGELFF. The chain couples TRBV7-9 to TRBJ2-2, with 8 bases matching TRBD2. CDR1 SEHNR and CDR2 FQNEAQ come from the germline V gene (reference sequence). This CDR3 comprises 17 residues. The V and J ends lost 5 bases and 7 bases, in that order; junction bases with no gene match: 15.

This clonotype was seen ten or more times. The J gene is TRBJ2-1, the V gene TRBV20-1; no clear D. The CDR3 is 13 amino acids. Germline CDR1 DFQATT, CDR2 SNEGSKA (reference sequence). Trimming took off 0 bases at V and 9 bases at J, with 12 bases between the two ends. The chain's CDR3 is CSAREPGRSEQFF. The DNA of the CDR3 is TGCAGTGCTAGAGAACCTGGACGCAGTGAGCAGTTCTTC.

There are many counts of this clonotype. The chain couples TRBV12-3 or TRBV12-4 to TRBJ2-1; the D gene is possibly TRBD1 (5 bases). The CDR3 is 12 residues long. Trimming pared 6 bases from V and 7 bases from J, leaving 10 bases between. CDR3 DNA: TGTGCCAGCAGCTTAAACAGGAATGAGCAGTTCTTC. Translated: CASSLNRNEQFF.

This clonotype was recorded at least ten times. The CDR3 DNA sequence: TGTGCCAGCACTATTGGACAGTTTGCTGGCTACACCTTC. Protein: CASTIGQFAGYTF. The V and J genes are TRBV12-3 or TRBV12-4 and TRBJ1-2; perhaps TRBD1 as D (6 bases). Trimming removed 7 bases at V and 7 bases at J, with 16 bases between. The CDR3 sequence is 13 residues long.

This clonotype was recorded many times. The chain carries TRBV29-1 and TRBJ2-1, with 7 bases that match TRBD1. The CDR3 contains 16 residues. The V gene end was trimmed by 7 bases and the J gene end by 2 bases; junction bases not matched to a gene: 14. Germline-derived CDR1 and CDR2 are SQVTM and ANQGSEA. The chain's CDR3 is CSADIPDRATYNEQFF. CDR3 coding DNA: TGCAGCGCCGATATCCCCGACAGGGCCACCTACAATGAGCAGTTCTTC.

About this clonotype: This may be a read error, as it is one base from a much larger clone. DNA of the CDR3: TGTGCCAGCAGTGATCCCTGCGGGACAGGGGGCGCGGGCTACACCTTC. This translates into CASSDPCGTGGAGYTF. The gene calls are TRBV5-4 and TRBJ1-2; 12 bases fit TRBD1. The V and J ends lost 5 bases and 8 bases, in that order; junction bases with no gene match: 13. The CDR3 runs to 16 residues. CDR1 is SGHNT, CDR2 YYREEE, per germline (reference sequence).

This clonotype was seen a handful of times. The CDR3 is CASSSGQGMNTEAFF. The CDR3 DNA sequence: TGCGCCAGCAGCTCCGGACAGGGGATGAACACTGAAGCTTTCTTT. This chain connects TRBV5-1 to TRBJ1-1, with 9 bases identical to TRBD1. Germline loops: CDR1 SGHRS, CDR2 YFSETQ. CDR3 size: 15 residues. Trimming took 3 bases from V and 0 from J; bases not matched to a gene: 3.

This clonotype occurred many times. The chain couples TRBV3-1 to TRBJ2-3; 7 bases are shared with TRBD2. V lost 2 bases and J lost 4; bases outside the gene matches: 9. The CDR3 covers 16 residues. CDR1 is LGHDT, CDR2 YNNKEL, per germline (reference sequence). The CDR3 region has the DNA TGTGCCAGCAGCCAACGAGCGGGATTTTTCGCAGATACGCAGTATTTT. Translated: CASSQRAGFFADTQYF.

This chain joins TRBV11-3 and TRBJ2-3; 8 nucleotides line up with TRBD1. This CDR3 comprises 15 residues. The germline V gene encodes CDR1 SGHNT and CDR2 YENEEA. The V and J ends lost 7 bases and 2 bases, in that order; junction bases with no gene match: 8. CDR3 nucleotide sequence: TGTGCCAGCACAACAGGGGGTACGATCACAGATACGCAGTATTTT. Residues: CASTTGGTITDTQYF.

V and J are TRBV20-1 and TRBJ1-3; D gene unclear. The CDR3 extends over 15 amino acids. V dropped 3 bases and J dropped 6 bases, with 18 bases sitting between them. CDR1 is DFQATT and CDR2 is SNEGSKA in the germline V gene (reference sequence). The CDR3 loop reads CSARNRGRSENTIYF. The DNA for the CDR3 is TGCAGTGCTAGGAATCGGGGTAGGAGTGAAAACACCATATATTTT.